This entry features one T cell receptor (beta chain) sequence. The antigen is unknown. The sample comes from a study of tumor-infiltrating lymphocytes in localized non-small cell lung cancer. The wider study: The cohort mixed smokers and never-smokers, several histologies, and some post-neoadjuvant-chemotherapy samples.

Repertoires were generated with immunoSEQ multiplex PCR, while TCRdb's copy carries only in-frame clones and drops some. Of approximately 13,000 clones in the sample, 68% were seen once. The length of the CDR3 is 15 residues. CDR1 MNHEY and CDR2 SMNVEV come from the germline V gene (reference sequence). V lost 8 bases and J lost 4, with 20 bases in between. General observations from the study: Immunotypes IM1 and IM2 had similar TCR-derived T-cell fractions. Tumor T-cell fraction from TCR sequencing was not associated with recurrence-free survival (p = 0.61).

The sample was lung tumor tissue. This TCR was sampled from a human donor with non-small cell lung cancer. The chain combines TRBV27 with TRBJ1-2; weak D call: TRBD1 (6 bases). CDR3 in DNA: TGTGCCAGCGGGCTTCGAGGACAGACGATCTATGGCTACACCTTC. Its translation: CASGLRGQTIYGYTF.